These 11 T cell receptor beta chains share one sample of origin, sequenced in a study of cytomegalovirus exposure and HLA in healthy donors. The data were produced by immunoSEQ multiplex PCR, yet TCRdb's version contains in-frame clones alone and is incomplete. The repertoire holds 45,000 to 70,000 clones, approximately 93% seen once, with roughly 5.2% in the top ten. Source material: PBMCs. The receptor set was obtained from a woman under 30 in good health and CMV-seronegative.

The J gene is TRBJ2-5, the V gene TRBV7-9, with 12 bases fitting TRBD1. Germline V lookup: CDR1 SEHNR, CDR2 FQNEAQ (reference sequence). V dropped 4 bases and J dropped 7; count of bases not matched to a gene: 4. This CDR3 has 14 amino acids. In DNA, the CDR3 is TGTGCCAGCAGCTCTGGGACAGGGGGCATGACCCAGTACTTC. The encoded protein is CASSSGTGGMTQYF. Combining the CDR3 with reference TRBV7-9 and TRBJ2-5 gives the whole variable domain DTGVSQNPRHKITKRGQNVTFRCDPISEHNRLYWYRQTLGQGPEFLTYFQNEAQLEKSRLLSDRFSAERPKGSFSTLEIQRTEQGDSAMYLCASSSGTGGMTQYFGPGTRLLVL.

The rearrangement links TRBV5-1 to TRBJ1-1; TRBD1 might be the D (5 bases). Germline-derived CDR1 and CDR2 are SGHRS and YFSETQ. The germline V and J ends were trimmed by 1 base and 5 bases, with 15 bases remaining between them. CDR3 size: 15 residues. CDR3 sequence: CASSLRWVGDTEAFF. The DNA for the CDR3 is TGCGCCAGCAGCTTGAGGTGGGTAGGGGATACTGAAGCTTTCTTT.

This clone occurred once. This rearrangement joins TRBV7-6 to TRBJ2-7; D is possibly TRBD2 (6 bases). This CDR3 has 18 residues. Trimming took 5 bases from V and 0 from J, leaving 23 bases between them. Per the germline V gene, CDR1 is SGHVS and CDR2 is FNYEAQ. The CDR3 nucleotides read TGTGCCAGCAGCGACTCTTCTAGCGCCTTGTCACCCTCCTACGAGCAGTACTTC. As protein: CASSDSSSALSPSYEQYF.

The V gene is TRBV4-2, the J gene TRBJ2-7, with a possible D match to TRBD1 (6 bases). With 5 bases removed from V and 3 bases from J, the gap between germline ends came to 8 bases. The CDR3 extends over 12 amino acids. Germline assignment: CDR1 LGHNA and CDR2 YNFKEQ. The CDR3 loop reads CASSLDSYEQYF. In DNA, the CDR3 is TGTGCCAGCAGCTTGGACAGCTACGAGCAGTACTTC.

The chain combines TRBV9 with TRBJ2-6; D may be TRBD1 (5 bases). CDR3 size: 17 residues. Germline lookup yields CDR1 SGDLS and CDR2 YYNGEE. The V gene lost 0 bases and the J gene lost 0 bases, with 10 bases spanning the gap. CDR3 sequence reads: CASSVELRGSGANVLTF. The CDR3 DNA reads as TGTGCCAGCAGCGTAGAGCTTAGGGGCTCTGGGGCCAACGTCCTGACTTTC.

The J gene is TRBJ2-7, the V gene TRBV6-5; 10 nucleotides align to TRBD1. The V segment lost 1 base and the J segment 7 bases; nucleotides outside the gene matches: 10. In germline, CDR1 is MNHEY, CDR2 SVGAGI. The CDR3 spans 16 residues. CDR3 loop: CASSYLGQGSSGEQYF. The CDR3 DNA reads as TGTGCCAGCAGTTACTTGGGACAGGGGTCTTCTGGGGAGCAGTACTTC.

This chain connects TRBV7-9 to TRBJ2-3; 7 bases map to TRBD2. V trimming: 5 bases; J trimming: 0 bases; junction bases outside the gene matches: 11. Germline values: CDR1 SEHNR, CDR2 FQNEAQ (reference sequence). The CDR3 extends over 17 amino acids. The CDR3 bases are TGTGCCAGCAGCGCTTCAGGACTAGTTTCCAGCACAGATACGCAGTATTTT. Its protein is CASSASGLVSSTDTQYF.

The rearrangement links TRBV30 to TRBJ2-3, with a weak D call TRBD2 (5 bases). V was trimmed by 0 bases and J by 0 bases, leaving 7 bases between them. Per germline, CDR1 GTSNPN and CDR2 SVGIG (reference sequence). This CDR3 spans 14 amino acids. The DNA of the CDR3 is TGTGCCTGGAGTGTAGCGGTTAGCACAGATACGCAGTATTTT. Residues: CAWSVAVSTDTQYF.

This clone was seen a few times. The CDR3 loop reads CATSTNGGATDTQYF. CDR3 nucleotide sequence: TGTGCCACCAGCACTAACGGGGGTGCCACAGATACGCAGTATTTT. The chain joins TRBV15 to TRBJ2-3, with D possibly being TRBD2 (6 bases). Trimming removed 4 bases at V and 2 bases at J, with 13 bases between. This CDR3 spans 15 amino acids. Germline loops: CDR1 LNHNV, CDR2 YYDKDF (reference sequence). Using reference TRBV15 and TRBJ2-3 for the parts outside the CDR3, the full variable domain is DAMVIQNPRYQVTQFGKPVTLSCSQTLNHNVMYWYQQKSSQAPKLLFHYYDKDFNNEADTPDNFQSRRPNTSFCFLDIRSPGLGDTAMYLCATSTNGGATDTQYFGPGTRLTVL.

The rearrangement joins TRBV5-5 to TRBJ1-6; D is uncertain. Trimming cost V 0 bases and J 6 bases, with 13 bases left between them. The CDR3 extends over 16 amino acids. Germline CDR1 reads SGHKS; CDR2 reads YYEKEE (reference sequence). CDR3 bases: TGTGCCAGCAGCTTGGTATTCGAGGCGGCTAATTCACCCCTCCACTTT. Encoded protein: CASSLVFEAANSPLHF. The full variable domain, in which reference TRBV5-5 and TRBJ1-6 provide the parts outside the CDR3, is DAGVTQSPTHLIKTRGQQVTLRCSPISGHKSVSWYQQVLGQGPQFIFQYYEKEERGRGNFPDRFSARQFPNYSSELNVNALLLGDSALYLCASSLVFEAANSPLHFGNGTRLTVT.

The chain recombines TRBV15 with TRBJ1-1; D gene uncertain. Germline CDR1 LNHNV, CDR2 YYDKDF (reference sequence). The CDR3 has 13 residues. V was clipped by 3 bases and J by 1 base, with 6 bases between them. CDR3 coding DNA: TGTGCCACCAGCAGCTGGAGGAACACTGAAGCTTTCTTT. It yields the protein CATSSWRNTEAFF.